These 28 T cell receptor beta chains share one sample of origin, sequenced in a study of T cell changes during pregnancy in multiple sclerosis. The method was immunoSEQ multiplex PCR; TCRdb's version includes in-frame clones alone and lacks a portion of them. The profile covers 35,000 to 50,000 clones, with approximately 91% appearing a single time and 1.4% taken by the ten largest. The sequencing input was PBMCs (not recorded whether the cells were cultured). These receptors originate from a female donor with multiple sclerosis, enrolled in a pregnancy study.

The J gene is TRBJ2-5, the V gene TRBV7-9; D might be TRBD1 (5 bases). Germline V gene sequence: CDR1 SEHNR, CDR2 FQNEAQ (reference sequence). V was trimmed by 5 bases and J by 5 bases, leaving 15 bases between them. This CDR3 is built from 14 residues. CDR3 residues: CASSQAGLWETQYF. DNA for the CDR3: TGTGCCAGCAGCCAAGCAGGGTTGTGGGAGACCCAGTACTTC. The full variable domain, rest sourced from reference TRBV7-9 and TRBJ2-5, is DTGVSQNPRHKITKRGQNVTFRCDPISEHNRLYWYRQTLGQGPEFLTYFQNEAQLEKSRLLSDRFSAERPKGSFSTLEIQRTEQGDSAMYLCASSQAGLWETQYFGPGTRLLVL.

The V gene is TRBV2, the J gene TRBJ2-7, with 10 bases that match TRBD2. The CDR3 consists of 15 residues. The germline V gene encodes CDR1 SNHLY and CDR2 FYNNEI. Trimming took 5 bases from V and 7 from J; bases not matched to a gene: 11. Here the CDR3 DNA reads TGTGCCAGCAGTCCTCTAGCGGGAGCCCCCATAGAGCAGTACTTC. Translating it yields CASSPLAGAPIEQYF.

The J gene is TRBJ2-4, the V gene TRBV6-1, with 10 bases lining up with TRBD1. Germline V gene data show CDR1 as MNHNS and CDR2 as SASEGT. The CDR3 is 15 residues long. The junction had 5 bases not matched to a gene; V was cut back by 5 bases and J by 4 bases. The CDR3 region has the DNA TGTGCCAGCAGTCGGGACAGGGGCTCTAAAAACATTCAGTACTTC. It specifies CASSRDRGSKNIQYF.

V usage is TRBV14 and J usage is TRBJ2-1; 9 nucleotides match TRBD1. Germline CDR1 reads SGHDN; CDR2 reads FVKESK. This CDR3 contains 20 residues. Trimming removed 1 base from V and 0 bases from J; junction bases left unmatched: 13. The CDR3 loop reads CASSQAPGQGDFSSYNEQFF. The CDR3 DNA is TGTGCCAGCAGCCAAGCCCCGGGACAGGGAGACTTTAGCTCCTACAATGAGCAGTTCTTC.

This clone appeared once. This chain connects TRBV2 to TRBJ2-7; either TRBD1 or TRBD2 may fit D (5 bases each). Trimming stripped 9 bases from V and 2 bases from J, with 17 bases between. CDR1 and CDR2 from the germline V gene are SNHLY and FYNNEI. There are 14 residues in the CDR3. The CDR3 coding sequence is TGTGCCAGTATTCCCGGGACCGCTACCTACGAGCAGTACTTC. This encodes CASIPGTATYEQYF.

The chain links TRBV2 to TRBJ2-1; 7 bases are a match to TRBD2. The V and J ends lost 5 bases and 4 bases, in that order; junction bases with no gene match: 5. Germline loops: CDR1 SNHLY, CDR2 FYNNEI. This CDR3 region has 14 residues. The CDR3 DNA sequence: TGTGCCAGCAGTCAGCGGGAATTATACAATGAGCAGTTCTTC. Translating it yields CASSQRELYNEQFF.

The chain links TRBV10-1 to TRBJ2-1, with D maybe TRBD2 (8 bases). V was trimmed by 5 bases and J by 6 bases, leaving 17 bases between them. This CDR3 comprises 15 residues. Germline CDR1 is WNHNN and CDR2 is SYGVQD (reference sequence). The CDR3 is CASSQGVAGFNEQFF. CDR3 coding DNA: TGCGCCAGCAGTCAGGGGGTAGCGGGGTTCAATGAGCAGTTCTTC.

The chain recombines TRBV9 with TRBJ2-4; no firm D call. The V end was cut by 5 bases, the J end by 7 bases, with 16 bases between. CDR1 is SGDLS and CDR2 is YYNGEE in the germline V gene. The CDR3 is made up of 14 amino acids. This chain's CDR3 is CASSAGSQINIQYF. CDR3 coding DNA: TGTGCCAGCAGTGCAGGATCCCAAATCAACATTCAGTACTTC.

The rearrangement links TRBV4-1 to TRBJ2-1; 10 bases are shared with TRBD2. CDR1 MGHRA and CDR2 YSYEKL come from the germline V gene. Trimming cost V 1 base and J 7 bases; bases outside gene matches: 10. This CDR3 comprises 17 residues. The CDR3 DNA follows: TGCGCCAGCAGCCAAGGGCCTAGCGGGAGAAGGGGTAATGAGCAGTTCTTC. Protein: CASSQGPSGRRGNEQFF.

The rearrangement links TRBV30 to TRBJ1-2; 9 bases are shared with TRBD1. V lost 1 base, J lost 5 bases, and 14 bases stayed unmatched. The CDR3 length is 17 residues. Germline CDR1 is GTSNPN and CDR2 is SVGIG (reference sequence). CDR3 protein: CAWSGLGRNRGHYGYTF. As DNA, the CDR3 is TGTGCCTGGAGTGGGCTGGGTAGAAACAGGGGGCATTATGGCTACACCTTC.

The chain employs TRBV5-1 and TRBJ1-2; 9 bases line up with TRBD1. V was pared by 4 bases and J by 5 bases, with 9 bases of the junction left unmatched. CDR1 and CDR2 (germline): SGHRS, YFSETQ. The CDR3 totals 15 residues. The CDR3 nucleotides are TGCGCCAGCAGCATAAGCGGGACAGGGAGGTATGGCTACACCTTC. Amino acids: CASSISGTGRYGYTF.

V and J are TRBV7-9 and TRBJ2-7; TRBD1 aligns across 7 bases. Germline V gene data show CDR1 as SEHNR and CDR2 as FQNEAQ (reference sequence). Trimming removed 4 bases from V and 4 bases from J; junction bases left unmatched: 4. The CDR3 loop spans 13 amino acids. CDR3 sequence (DNA): TGTGCCAGCAGCTCCGGGACAGTTTACGAGCAGTACTTC. Protein: CASSSGTVYEQYF.

The chain recombines TRBV19 with TRBJ1-2; a weak D match, TRBD1 (6 bases). The V and J ends lost 7 bases and 3 bases respectively, with 15 bases between them. This CDR3 region has 14 residues. The V gene's germline CDR1 is LNHDA and CDR2 SQIVND (reference sequence). CDR3 nucleotide sequence: TGTGCCAGTACCCAGACAGGCGGAGACTATGGCTACACCTTC. Translating it yields CASTQTGGDYGYTF.

The chain employs TRBV27 and TRBJ1-1, with 9 bases that match TRBD1. Germline V gene data show CDR1 as MNHEY and CDR2 as SMNVEV (reference sequence). After removal of 6 bases from V and 1 base from J, the junction contained 9 bases not matched to a gene. The CDR3 extends over 16 amino acids. The CDR3 reads CASSLKQGAWNTEAFF. In nucleotides, the CDR3 is TGTGCCAGCAGCTTAAAACAGGGGGCCTGGAACACTGAAGCTTTCTTT.

The rearrangement uses TRBV2 and TRBJ2-7, with D uncertain. V was clipped by 6 bases and J by 4 bases, with 7 bases between them. The CDR3 consists of 11 residues. Germline V gene data show CDR1 as SNHLY and CDR2 as FYNNEI. The CDR3 nucleotides are TGTGCCAGCAGCCTCGGGTACGAGCAGTACTTC. Translating it yields CASSLGYEQYF.

V gene TRBV10-3 combines with J gene TRBJ1-1, with D tentatively TRBD1 (5 bases). The germline gives CDR1 ENHRY, CDR2 SYGVKD. This CDR3 has 17 amino acids. Trimming cost V 6 bases and J 0 bases, with 20 bases left between them. The CDR3 bases are TGTGCCATCAGCGTAAGTGGGGGTCCCCGCCTGAACACTGAAGCTTTCTTT. Its protein product is CAISVSGGPRLNTEAFF.

The rearrangement uses TRBV18 and TRBJ2-5; 12 nucleotides match TRBD2. Unmatched junction bases numbered 9, after V lost 8 bases and J lost 5 bases. There are 15 residues in the CDR3. CDR1 is KGHSH and CDR2 is LQKENI in the germline V gene. The CDR3 protein is CASTWTSGETETQYF. The DNA of the CDR3 is TGTGCCAGCACGTGGACTAGCGGGGAGACGGAGACCCAGTACTTC.

The chain uses TRBV10-1 and TRBJ2-7; D is possibly TRBD2 (5 bases). Germline V gene lookup returns CDR1 WNHNN and CDR2 SYGVQD (reference sequence). This CDR3 is built from 14 residues. V was trimmed by 3 bases and J by 4 bases, leaving 13 bases between them. The CDR3 region has the DNA TGCGCCAGCAGTGACTGGTGGGAGCCTTACGAGCAGTACTTC. This gives the protein CASSDWWEPYEQYF.

The CDR3: CASRPDGPSSYEQYF. As DNA, the CDR3 is TGTGCCAGCAGACCCGACGGGCCTAGCTCCTACGAGCAGTACTTC. This chain links TRBV28 with TRBJ2-7, with D unclear. Germline V gives CDR1 MDHEN, CDR2 SYDVKM. Trimming took 6 bases from V and 0 from J, leaving 15 bases between them. CDR3 length equals 15 residues.

The J gene is TRBJ1-5, the V gene TRBV10-3; D unresolved. The CDR3 sequence is 11 residues long. V was pared by 10 bases and J by 3 bases, with 7 bases between. CDR1 and CDR2 (germline): ENHRY, SYGVKD. CDR3 in DNA: TGTGCCAGCGGCGACAATCAGCCCCAGCATTTT. Translating it yields CASGDNQPQHF.

Here the CDR3 reads CASSLVGGGNTEAFF. CDR3 DNA sequence: TGTGCCAGCAGCTTAGTGGGGGGCGGGAACACTGAAGCTTTCTTT. The rearrangement uses TRBV7-2 and TRBJ1-1; the D gene is possibly TRBD1 (6 bases). The CDR3 covers 15 residues. The germline V gene encodes CDR1 SGHTA and CDR2 FQGNSA. The V gene lost 1 base and the J gene lost 1 base, with 10 bases spanning the gap.

V usage is TRBV19 and J usage is TRBJ2-7; 7 bases match TRBD1. Germline CDR1 and CDR2: LNHDA and SQIVND (reference sequence). CDR3 length: 16 amino acids. V was clipped by 3 bases and J by 1 base; unmatched bases: 9. DNA for the CDR3: TGTGCCAGTAGTATGTCCGGACAGGAGAGGTCCTACGAGCAGTACTTC. Residues: CASSMSGQERSYEQYF.

The chain carries TRBV30 and TRBJ1-3, with TRBD1 as a possible D gene (5 bases). Deletions cut 4 bases from V and 0 bases from J, with 13 bases between. Germline CDR1 and CDR2: GTSNPN and SVGIG (reference sequence). The CDR3 length is 15 residues. The CDR3 sequence: CAWNGSGRSGNTIYF. In DNA, the CDR3 is TGTGCCTGGAATGGCTCGGGACGCTCTGGAAACACCATATATTTT.

The chain recombines TRBV4-2 with TRBJ2-6; 10 nucleotides align to TRBD2. Germline V gives CDR1 LGHNA, CDR2 YNFKEQ. Germline trimming cut 0 bases from V and 4 bases from J; bases unmatched to any gene: 9. This CDR3 is 19 amino acids long. CDR3 protein: CASSQEGLAGVGGANVLTF. CDR3 DNA: TGTGCCAGCAGCCAAGAAGGGCTAGCGGGAGTGGGGGGGGCCAACGTCCTGACTTTC.

The chain combines TRBV7-3 with TRBJ1-1; no clear D. The V end lost 0 bases, the J end lost 0 bases, and 2 bases lay between the germline ends. From germline, CDR1 is SGHTA and CDR2 FQGTGA. This CDR3 contains 13 residues. Here the CDR3 reads CASSLTMNTEAFF. As DNA, the CDR3 is TGTGCCAGCAGCTTAACCATGAACACTGAAGCTTTCTTT.

The table lists this clone with a count of one. J is TRBJ1-2 and V is TRBV5-6; perhaps TRBD1 as D (5 bases). This CDR3 is 17 amino acids long. Trimming removed 0 bases from V and 4 bases from J, with 19 bases in between. Looked up from germline, CDR1 is SGHDT and CDR2 is YYEEEE. DNA for the CDR3: TGTGCCAGCAGCTTGGAACAGGACTATACTCTAGGCTATGGCTACACCTTC. Translation gives CASSLEQDYTLGYGYTF.

The V and J genes are TRBV11-2 and TRBJ2-7; D may be TRBD1 or TRBD2 (5 bases each). The CDR3 is 13 amino acids. V lost 11 bases to trimming and J lost 4 bases, with 18 bases between them. Germline V CDR1 and CDR2: SGHAT, FQNNGV. The CDR3 loop reads CASAPGPIYEQYF. CDR3 bases: TGTGCCTCCGCTCCGGGACCCATTTACGAGCAGTACTTC.

This clone was recorded only once. The genes are TRBV19 and TRBJ2-3; no firm D call. The length of the CDR3 is 14 residues. V was cut by 0 bases and J by 0 bases, with 4 bases left in between. Germline assignment: CDR1 LNHDA and CDR2 SQIVND (reference sequence). The CDR3 protein is CASSIDLSTDTQYF. The CDR3 DNA is TGTGCCAGTAGTATAGACCTCAGCACAGATACGCAGTATTTT.